This record concerns one TCR beta chain sequence. The data were taken from a study of blood T cell repertoires in COVID-19. Study details: Samples taken during acute and convalescent COVID-19 were collected in the United States, Italy and Spain. PBMCs, B-cell-depleted T cells, or T cells provided the cDNA or gDNA that made up the material.

In the original processing: Nucleated cell number was recorded as an estimate derived from reference gene primer amplification. Assay used: immunoSEQ multiplex PCR; TCRdb lists only in-frame clones, some missing. The DNA was the basis for D and trimming; V, J and clone size are from that table. In the table there are about 52,000 clones, about 90% of which are singletons. V was clipped by 3 bases and J by 3 bases; unmatched bases: 13. The CDR3 length is 17 residues. Germline assignment: CDR1 SGDLS and CDR2 YYNGEE. Sequencing was performed on peripheral blood. The origin of this receptor is a human donor in a cohort sampled during active COVID-19. The chain has TRBV9 and TRBJ2-5, with 8 positions matching TRBD2. CDR3 in amino acids: CASSAYISGAGEETQYF. The CDR3 coding sequence is TGTGCCAGCAGCGCCTATATTAGCGGGGCGGGGGAAGAGACCCAGTACTTC.